The entry below gives a single T cell receptor (beta chain) sequence along with its context. TCRdb's copy holds only in-frame clones and misses some; the assay was immunoSEQ multiplex PCR. The table shows about 240,000 clones, with approximately 85% occurring only once. This record belongs to a study of blood T cell repertoires in COVID-19. Trimming took 1 base from V and 6 from J; bases not matched to a gene: 8. This CDR3 comprises 14 residues. CDR1 and CDR2 (germline): GTSNPN, SVGIG (reference sequence). This receptor was obtained from a woman in her sixties with active or convalescent COVID-19. The J gene is TRBJ1-1, the V gene TRBV30; 7 nucleotides line up with TRBD1. The source material was peripheral blood. The CDR3 sequence is CAWSAGQVVPEAFF. The CDR3 nucleotides are TGTGCCTGGAGTGCCGGACAGGTTGTCCCTGAAGCTTTCTTT.